This T cell receptor beta chain was observed in a study of blood T cell repertoires in COVID-19. Study summary: The United States, Italy and Spain were the sources of the acute and convalescent COVID-19 samples.

Methods used by the authors: How many nucleated cells were present was estimated from reference gene primer amplification. Only in-frame clones appear in the TCRdb table, and some are missing; sequencing was by immunoSEQ multiplex PCR. The V and J calls and clone size come from that table; D and trimming were worked out from the DNA. The sample shows approximately 100,000 clones, about 87% of them seen only once. V dropped 2 bases and J dropped 2 bases, with 13 bases sitting between them. Per the germline V gene, CDR1 is MGHRA and CDR2 is YSYEKL. This CDR3 is 15 amino acids long. This receptor was taken from a man aged 50 to 59 with acute or convalescent COVID-19. The V gene is TRBV4-1, the J gene TRBJ2-7; perhaps TRBD2 as D (6 bases). The sequenced material came from peripheral blood. The CDR3 bases are TGCGCCAGCAGCCAATCTTACCCGGGAGCCTACGAGCAGTACTTC. Translation: CASSQSYPGAYEQYF.